This T cell receptor (beta chain) was sequenced for a study of OX40 agonist ivuxolimab in advanced cancers. Study results and caveats: Clones of CD4+ and CD8+ blood T cells grew by week 6 at doses of 0.1 to 3.0 mg/kg. The expanded peripheral T cells' antigen specificity was not determined. In CD8+ T cells, expanded clones were on average more numerous than in CD4+.

Method: immunoSEQ multiplex PCR; TCRdb's copy keeps in-frame clones and lacks some. Of over 70,000 clones listed, roughly 91% are singletons. This clone was recorded once. Its antigen is not known. CDR1 is MGHRA and CDR2 is YSYEKL in the germline V gene. This CDR3 comprises 15 residues. Trimming stripped 7 bases from V and 6 bases from J, with 20 bases between. The specimen comprised CD4+ or CD8+ T cells sorted from blood, sampled in a trial of the OX40 agonist ivuxolimab. The clonotype originates from an adult with an advanced solid tumor such as melanoma, head and neck, liver or kidney cancer. This chain links TRBV4-1 with TRBJ2-3, with D perhaps TRBD2 (6 bases). The CDR3 DNA reads as TGCGCCAGCACCCCCCTGGGGGACTCTATGGATACGCAGTATTTT. It translates to CASTPLGDSMDTQYF.